The T cell receptor (beta chain) under discussion was sequenced for a study of CD8 T cells in Susac syndrome (dated by TCRdb to about 2019). Some background on the complete study: Whether CD8+ T cell activation and differentiation in Susac syndrome was antigen driven was tested using repertoire sequencing. Broader findings and caveats from the paper: The study acknowledged that relatively few individuals were included in the TCR sequencing and HLA analysis.

On this clonotype itself: What this receptor recognizes is not known. Base qualities are not recorded, but no much larger clone differs from it by a single base.

RNA was extracted using the RNeasy kit, and roughly 0.5 to 1 microgram was reverse transcribed with random hexamers. The immunoSEQ multiplex PCR assay, which covers 54 Vbeta and 13 Jbeta segments, was used to amplify TCR beta CDR3 regions. PCR amplification bias was corrected by using a synthetic template baseline for primer optimization and computational correction. In the authors' own workflow: Reads were annotated to V, D and J genes per IMGT and analyzed with immunoSEQ Analyzer, keeping only productive sequences. To calculate clonality, Shannon entropy was normalized by log2 of the number of productive unique sequences and then subtracted from one. For each patient and control, public and private clones were evaluated within the 100 most prevalent clones. Susac-specific clones were defined as absent from healthy and MS cohorts, 1052 published viral clones and other ImmuneACCESS disease sequences. TCRdb trimmed public reads at Q25 via fastp, called clones via MiXCR and kept in-frame beta chains. All rows with the same CDR3 protein become a single entry with the most common DNA and genes. These V and J calls derive from TCRdb rather than the authors' analysis. This sample lists around 160,000 distinct CDR3 sequences; around 94% were detected once. The ten largest clonotypes hold 0.13% to 0.15% of the sample.

Peripheral blood CD8+ and CD4+ T cells from healthy donors, Susac syndrome patients and multiple sclerosis patients were profiled by high-throughput TCR beta sequencing. Healthy donors were included as age- and sex-matched controls. Bulk CD8+ and CD4+ T cells were purified by magnetic negative isolation, whereas CD8+ TEMRA cells were enriched by FACS. Blood was drawn into EDTA tubes, processed within 24 hours, and PBMCs were isolated by density gradient centrifugation. PBMCs intended for TCR sequencing were frozen in liquid nitrogen and were later thawed in a 37 degrees C water bath. Purity of sorted or isolated CD4+, CD8+ and CD8+ TEMRA cells was at least 90%. This clonotype was obtained from a human donor in good health. Specimen: CD4+ T cells from PBMCs.

The CDR3 protein sequence reads: CSVPGLAGVHEQYF. The DNA sequence reads TGCAGCGTCCCCGGACTAGCGGGGGTCCACGAGCAGTACTTC. This receptor chain uses TRBV29-1 and TRBJ2-7; TRBD2 matches 13 bases in the middle. CDR1 SQVTM and CDR2 ANQGSEA are derived from the germline V gene. The junction shows trimming of 6 bases on V and 5 bases on J, and the gene matches do not reach 7 bases of it. From the cysteine up to the phenylalanine, the CDR3 has a length of 14 residues. Of the read, only the CDR3 DNA is kept; its 42 bases are in frame from base 1.